The rows below give T cell receptor beta chains drawn from one sample of a study of blood T cell repertoires in COVID-19. Clones were sequenced by immunoSEQ multiplex PCR, and TCRdb holds only the in-frame ones, with some missing. The repertoire holds 170,000 or so clones, with about 87% as singletons. The specimen sequenced was peripheral blood. The source of these receptors is a woman in her sixties or seventies with COVID-19, enrolled during active disease. The CDR3 runs from the conserved cysteine through the conserved F or W. D genes are given only for firm matches. Clone size is given for some rows only: seen once, a few or many times, or a class if the clone is expanded.

j_call,d_call,clone_size,v_call,cdr3_nt,cdr3_aa
TRBJ2-1,TRBD2,-,TRBV4-1,TGCGCCAGCAGCCAAGAGCTTTATGCGGGAGGGCTGAATGAGCAGTTCTTC,CASSQELYAGGLNEQFF
TRBJ2-7,-,-,TRBV4-1,TGCGCCAGCAGCCACCCAGCGAGGGGAGGCTCCTACGAGCAGTACTTC,CASSHPARGGSYEQYF
TRBJ1-5,-,-,TRBV9,TGTGCCAGCAGCGTAGAGTCAGACAATCAGCCCCAGCATTTT,CASSVESDNQPQHF
TRBJ2-5,-,-,TRBV20-1,TGCAGTGCTAGCTTGGAGACCCAGTACTTC,CSASLETQYF
TRBJ2-7,TRBD1,-,TRBV28,TGTGCCAGCAGTCTAGGACAGGGGGGGGAGCAGTACTTC,CASSLGQGGEQYF
TRBJ1-2,-,-,TRBV5-1,TGCGCCAGCAGCCAACCGACAGGATCAGGCTATGGCTACACCTTC,CASSQPTGSGYGYTF
TRBJ1-4,TRBD1,-,TRBV19,TGTGCCAGTAGTGTAAACAGGGGTACTAATGAAAAACTGTTTTTT,CASSVNRGTNEKLFF
TRBJ1-2,-,-,TRBV5-1,TGCGCCAGCAGCCTAGGGGCTCCCGGCTATGGCTACACCTTC,CASSLGAPGYGYTF
TRBJ1-1,-,-,TRBV28,TGTGCCAGCAGCTCCGGGGGGGTCGAGCTAGCCCAAGCTTTCTTT,CASSSGGVELAQAFF
TRBJ1-2,TRBD1,-,TRBV28,TGTGCCAGCAGTTCAGCCCCGGACAGGGGAAATGGCTACACCTTC,CASSSAPDRGNGYTF
TRBJ2-3,-,-,TRBV7-8,TGTGCCAGCAGCTTATCAGGTTCTAGCACAGATACGCAGTATTTT,CASSLSGSSTDTQYF
TRBJ2-7,-,once,TRBV3-1/TRBV3-2,TGTGCCAGCAGCCAAACCTTAAGCGGCGAGCAGTACTTC,CASSQTLSGEQYF
TRBJ2-5,TRBD1,-,TRBV27,TGTGCCAGCAGGGGGAACCGGGACAGGGTGTCGGGAGGCCGTGAGACCCAGTACTTC,CASRGNRDRVSGGRETQYF
TRBJ1-1,TRBD1,-,TRBV28,TGTGCCAGCAGTCCGGACAGGGGAATGAACACTGAAGCTTTCTTT,CASSPDRGMNTEAFF
TRBJ1-2,TRBD1,-,TRBV10-3,TGTGCCATCAGCACTCCCCGGGACAGGGTAATGATTGGCTACACCTTC,CAISTPRDRVMIGYTF
TRBJ2-3,-,-,TRBV5-1,TGCGCCAGCAGCTTGGTATGGCAAACAGAAAGAGTAAATACGCAGTATTTT,CASSLVWQTERVNTQYF
TRBJ1-6,-,once,TRBV7-3,TGTGCCAGCAGCCCGACGGGCTCCTATAATTCACCCCTCCACTTT,CASSPTGSYNSPLHF
TRBJ1-5,-,-,TRBV4-1,TGCGCCAGCAGCCAAGCTGGGGGGGTTACGAATCAGCCCCAGCATTTT,CASSQAGGVTNQPQHF
TRBJ1-5,-,-,TRBV5-5,TGTGCCAGCAGCTTGGTCGGTCGGAGCAATCAGCCCCAGCATTTT,CASSLVGRSNQPQHF
TRBJ1-1,-,-,TRBV5-1,TGCGCCAGCAGCTTGCTAACGCCACAGGGGAACACTGAAGCTTTCTTT,CASSLLTPQGNTEAFF
TRBJ1-1,TRBD1,-,TRBV30,TGTGCCCGGACGGGACAGGGGCCTGAAGCTTTCTTT,CARTGQGPEAFF
TRBJ2-4,-,once,TRBV2,TGTGCCAGCAGGAACCAGGGACTAGCCAAAAACATTCAGTACTTC,CASRNQGLAKNIQYF
TRBJ2-1,-,-,TRBV1,TGCACCAGCATTTCTAGACTAGCGGACAATGAGCAGTTCTTC,CTSISRLADNEQFF
TRBJ2-1,-,-,TRBV9,TGTGCCAGCAGCCCTCATCACGAGGGCATATACAATGAGCAGTTCTTC,CASSPHHEGIYNEQFF
TRBJ2-7,TRBD1,-,TRBV24-1,TGTGCCACCAGTGTTCGGACAGGGGGTGTTGACGAGCAGTACTTC,CATSVRTGGVDEQYF
TRBJ1-2,-,-,TRBV19,TGTGCCAGTAGTAAGACCCCGGGGGGGCCATATGGCTACACCTTC,CASSKTPGGPYGYTF
TRBJ2-7,-,-,TRBV2,TGTGCCAGCAGTGAAGTCCGGGGGTACGAGCAGTACTTC,CASSEVRGYEQYF
TRBJ2-1,-,once,TRBV19,TGTGCCAGTAGTACCGGGAACCATGAGCAGTTCTTC,CASSTGNHEQFF
TRBJ1-4,-,-,TRBV2,TGTGCCAGCAGGTTACAGGGATTTGGCGAAAAACTGTTTTTT,CASRLQGFGEKLFF
TRBJ1-6,-,few,TRBV5-4,TGTGCCAGCAGCTTGGACAGTAATTCACCCCTCCACTTT,CASSLDSNSPLHF
TRBJ1-5,TRBD1,-,TRBV18,TGTGCCAGCTCACCTACCGACAGGGGTCAGCCCCAGCATTTT,CASSPTDRGQPQHF